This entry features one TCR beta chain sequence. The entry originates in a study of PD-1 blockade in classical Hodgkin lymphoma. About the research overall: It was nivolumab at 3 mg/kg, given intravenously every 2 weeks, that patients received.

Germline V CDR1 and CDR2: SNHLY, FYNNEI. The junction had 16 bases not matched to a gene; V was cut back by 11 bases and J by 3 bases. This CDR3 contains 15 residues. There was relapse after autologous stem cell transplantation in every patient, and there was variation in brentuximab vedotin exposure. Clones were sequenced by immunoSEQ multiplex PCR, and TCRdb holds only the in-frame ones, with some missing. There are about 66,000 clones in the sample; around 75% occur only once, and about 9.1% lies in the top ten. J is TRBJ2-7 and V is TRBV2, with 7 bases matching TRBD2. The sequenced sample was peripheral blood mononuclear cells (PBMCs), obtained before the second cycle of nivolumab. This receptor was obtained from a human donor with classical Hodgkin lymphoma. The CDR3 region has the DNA TGTGCCGGGGGGGGTCTGGAAGTGGGACGCTACGAGCAGTACTTC. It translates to CAGGGLEVGRYEQYF. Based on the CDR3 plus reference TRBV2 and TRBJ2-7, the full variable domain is EPEVTQTPSHQVTQMGQEVILRCVPISNHLYFYWYRQILGQKVEFLVSFYNNEISEKSEIFDDQFSVERPDGSNFTLKIRSTKLEDSAMYFCAGGGLEVGRYEQYFGPGTRLTVT.